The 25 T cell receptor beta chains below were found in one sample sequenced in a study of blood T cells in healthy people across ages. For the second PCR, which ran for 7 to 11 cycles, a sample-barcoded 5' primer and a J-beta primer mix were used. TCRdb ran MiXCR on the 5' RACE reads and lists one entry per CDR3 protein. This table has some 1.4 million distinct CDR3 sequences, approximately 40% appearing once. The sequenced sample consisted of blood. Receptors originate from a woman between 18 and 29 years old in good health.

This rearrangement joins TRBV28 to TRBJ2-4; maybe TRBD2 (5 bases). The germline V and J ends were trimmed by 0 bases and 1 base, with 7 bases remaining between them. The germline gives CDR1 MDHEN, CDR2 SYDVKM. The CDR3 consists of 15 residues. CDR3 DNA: TGTGCCAGCAGTTTATGGTCGGGGGCCAAAAACATTCAGTACTTC. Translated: CASSLWSGAKNIQYF.

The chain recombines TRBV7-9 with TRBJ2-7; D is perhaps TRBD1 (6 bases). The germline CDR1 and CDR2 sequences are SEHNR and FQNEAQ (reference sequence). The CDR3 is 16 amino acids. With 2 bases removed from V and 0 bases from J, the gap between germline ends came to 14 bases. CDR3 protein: CASSLRGSGVSYEQYF. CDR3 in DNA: TGTGCCAGCAGCTTACGGGGCTCAGGGGTCTCCTACGAGCAGTACTTC.

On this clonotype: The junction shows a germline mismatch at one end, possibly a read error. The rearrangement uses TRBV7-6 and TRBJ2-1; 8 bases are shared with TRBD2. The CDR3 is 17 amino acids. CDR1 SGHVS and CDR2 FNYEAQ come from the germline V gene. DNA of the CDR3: TGCGCCAGCAGCTTACAAGCGGGAGCCGCCCCCTACAATGAGCAGTTCTTC. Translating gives CASSLQAGAAPYNEQFF.

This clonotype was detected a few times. CDR3 sequence (DNA): TGTGCCAGCAGTGCACCTCGCGGGAGCTCCTACAATGAGCAGTTCTTC. This codes for CASSAPRGSSYNEQFF. The V and J genes are TRBV6-1 and TRBJ2-1; 7 bases align to TRBD2. Germline assignment: CDR1 MNHNS and CDR2 SASEGT. The CDR3 consists of 16 residues. Trimming at V came to 4 bases and at J to 0 bases, leaving 6 bases not matched to a gene.

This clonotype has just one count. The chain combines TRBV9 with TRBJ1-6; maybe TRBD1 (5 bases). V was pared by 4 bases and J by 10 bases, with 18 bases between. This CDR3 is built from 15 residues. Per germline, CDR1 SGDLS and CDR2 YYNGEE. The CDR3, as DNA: TGTGCCAGCAGCACCTCTTGGGGGAACGGGTCACCCCTCCACTTT. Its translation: CASSTSWGNGSPLHF.

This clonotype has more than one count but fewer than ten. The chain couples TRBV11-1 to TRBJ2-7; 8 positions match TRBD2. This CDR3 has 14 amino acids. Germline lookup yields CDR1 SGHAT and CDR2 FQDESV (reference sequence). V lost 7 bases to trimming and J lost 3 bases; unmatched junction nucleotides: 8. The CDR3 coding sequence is TGTGCCAGCACCGCGGGGGGCCTCTACTACGAGCAGTACTTC. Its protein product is CASTAGGLYYEQYF.

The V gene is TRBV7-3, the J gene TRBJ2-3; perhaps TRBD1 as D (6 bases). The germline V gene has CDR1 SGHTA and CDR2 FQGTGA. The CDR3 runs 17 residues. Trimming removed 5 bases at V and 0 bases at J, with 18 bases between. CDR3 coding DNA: TGTGCCAGCAGCCCCTCCCCCAGGGGAACTAGCACAGATACGCAGTATTTT. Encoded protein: CASSPSPRGTSTDTQYF.

Written as DNA, the CDR3 is TGTGCCAGCAGCTTAGCGGGCAGCGGGGGCAGTGAGCAGTTCTTC. Protein product: CASSLAGSGGSEQFF. V gene TRBV7-9 combines with J gene TRBJ2-1; 8 bases map to TRBD2. The CDR3 totals 15 residues. V trimming: 0 bases; J trimming: 9 bases; junction bases outside the gene matches: 7. The germline V gene has CDR1 SEHNR and CDR2 FQNEAQ (reference sequence). Based on the CDR3 plus reference TRBV7-9 and TRBJ2-1, the full variable domain is DTGVSQNPRHKITKRGQNVTFRCDPISEHNRLYWYRQTLGQGPEFLTYFQNEAQLEKSRLLSDRFSAERPKGSFSTLEIQRTEQGDSAMYLCASSLAGSGGSEQFFGPGTRLTVL.

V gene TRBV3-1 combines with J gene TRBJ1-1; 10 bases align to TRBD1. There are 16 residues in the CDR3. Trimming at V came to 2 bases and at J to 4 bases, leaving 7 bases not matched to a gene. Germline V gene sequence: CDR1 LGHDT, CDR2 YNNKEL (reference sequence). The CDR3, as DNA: TGTGCCAGCAGCCAAAGACAGGGGGCGCCTAGCACTGAAGCTTTCTTT. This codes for CASSQRQGAPSTEAFF.

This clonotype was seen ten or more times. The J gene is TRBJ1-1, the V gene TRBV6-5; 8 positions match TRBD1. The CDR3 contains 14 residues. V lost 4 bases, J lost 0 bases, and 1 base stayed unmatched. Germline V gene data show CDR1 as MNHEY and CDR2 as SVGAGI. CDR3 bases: TGTGCCAGCAGTTGGACAGGGCTGAACACTGAAGCTTTCTTT. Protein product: CASSWTGLNTEAFF.

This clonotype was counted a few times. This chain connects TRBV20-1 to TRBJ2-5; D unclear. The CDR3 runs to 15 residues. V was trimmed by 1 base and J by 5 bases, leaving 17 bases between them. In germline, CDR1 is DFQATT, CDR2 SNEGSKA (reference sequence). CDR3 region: CSARGPGDPRETQYF. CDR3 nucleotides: TGCAGTGCTAGAGGTCCCGGCGACCCTAGGGAGACCCAGTACTTC.

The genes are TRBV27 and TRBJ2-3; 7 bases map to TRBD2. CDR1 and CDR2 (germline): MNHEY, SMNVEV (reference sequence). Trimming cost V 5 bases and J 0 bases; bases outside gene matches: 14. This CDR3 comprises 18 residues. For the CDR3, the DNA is TGTGCCAGCAGTGCTCCTAGCGGAGCCTATCCCAGCACAGATACGCAGTATTTT. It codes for CASSAPSGAYPSTDTQYF.

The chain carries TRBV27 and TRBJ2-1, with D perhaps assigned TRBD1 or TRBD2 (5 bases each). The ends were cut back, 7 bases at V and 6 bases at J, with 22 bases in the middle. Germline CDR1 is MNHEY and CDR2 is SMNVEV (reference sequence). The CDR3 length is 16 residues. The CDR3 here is CASTPGPGRSRNEQFF. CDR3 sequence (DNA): TGTGCCAGCACCCCGGGACCCGGACGGAGTCGCAATGAGCAGTTCTTC.

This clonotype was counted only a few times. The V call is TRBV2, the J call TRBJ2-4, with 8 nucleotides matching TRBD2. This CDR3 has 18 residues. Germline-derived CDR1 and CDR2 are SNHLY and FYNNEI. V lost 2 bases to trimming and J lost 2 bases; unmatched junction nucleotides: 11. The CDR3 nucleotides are TGTGCCAGCAGTGAAATCCTTGGTAGCGGGATAACCAAAAACATTCAGTACTTC. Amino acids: CASSEILGSGITKNIQYF. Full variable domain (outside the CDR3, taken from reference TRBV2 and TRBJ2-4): EPEVTQTPSHQVTQMGQEVILRCVPISNHLYFYWYRQILGQKVEFLVSFYNNEISEKSEIFDDQFSVERPDGSNFTLKIRSTKLEDSAMYFCASSEILGSGITKNIQYFGAGTRLSVL.

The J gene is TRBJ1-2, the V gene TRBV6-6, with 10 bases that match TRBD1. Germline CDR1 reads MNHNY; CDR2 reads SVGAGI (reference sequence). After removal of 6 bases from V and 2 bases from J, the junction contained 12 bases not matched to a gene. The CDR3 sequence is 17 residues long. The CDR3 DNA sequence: TGTGCCAGCAGCAGACAGGGGGCGCAGGGCCAAAACTATGGCTACACCTTC. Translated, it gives CASSRQGAQGQNYGYTF.

The CDR3, as DNA: TGTGCCAGCAGCGATATCGCGGGCACCGGGGAGCTGTTTTTT. Translating it yields CASSDIAGTGELFF. This chain joins TRBV5-6 and TRBJ2-2, with D possibly being TRBD2 (5 bases). Germline V CDR1 and CDR2: SGHDT, YYEEEE. V was cut by 4 bases and J by 4 bases, with 11 bases left in between. The CDR3 is made up of 14 amino acids.

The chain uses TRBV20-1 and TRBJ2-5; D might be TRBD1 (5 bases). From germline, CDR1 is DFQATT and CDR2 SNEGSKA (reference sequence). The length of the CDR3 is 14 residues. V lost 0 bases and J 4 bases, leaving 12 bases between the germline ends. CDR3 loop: CSARDDSEPETQYF. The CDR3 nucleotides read TGCAGTGCTAGAGATGACAGCGAGCCAGAGACCCAGTACTTC.

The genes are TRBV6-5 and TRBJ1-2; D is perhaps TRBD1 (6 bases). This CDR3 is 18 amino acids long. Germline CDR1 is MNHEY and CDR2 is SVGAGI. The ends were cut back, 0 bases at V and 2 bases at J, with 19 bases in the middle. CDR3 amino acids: CASSYSQSARGRNYGYTF. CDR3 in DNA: TGTGCCAGCAGTTACTCGCAGTCCGCTCGGGGGCGGAACTATGGCTACACCTTC.

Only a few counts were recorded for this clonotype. The CDR3, as DNA: TGTGCCAGCACCACTGGCGGCCCCGTTGGAGCCGGGGAGCTGTTTTTT. Translating it yields CASTTGGPVGAGELFF. The chain employs TRBV7-9 and TRBJ2-2, with no clear D. The germline V and J ends were trimmed by 7 bases and 6 bases, with 21 bases remaining between them. This CDR3 is built from 16 residues. Germline CDR1 and CDR2: SEHNR and FQNEAQ (reference sequence).

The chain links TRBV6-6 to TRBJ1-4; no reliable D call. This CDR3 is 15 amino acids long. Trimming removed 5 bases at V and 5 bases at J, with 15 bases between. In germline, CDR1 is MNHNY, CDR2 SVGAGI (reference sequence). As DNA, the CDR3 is TGTGCCAGCAGTACCCGTGGAGGGCGGAATGAAAAACTGTTTTTT. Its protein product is CASSTRGGRNEKLFF.

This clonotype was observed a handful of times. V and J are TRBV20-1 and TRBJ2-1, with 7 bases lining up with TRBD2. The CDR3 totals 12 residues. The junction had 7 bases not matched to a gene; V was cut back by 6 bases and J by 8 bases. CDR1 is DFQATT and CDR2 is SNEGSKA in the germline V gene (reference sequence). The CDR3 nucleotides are TGCAGTGCCCTTACTAGCGTGGATGAGCAGTTCTTC. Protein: CSALTSVDEQFF.

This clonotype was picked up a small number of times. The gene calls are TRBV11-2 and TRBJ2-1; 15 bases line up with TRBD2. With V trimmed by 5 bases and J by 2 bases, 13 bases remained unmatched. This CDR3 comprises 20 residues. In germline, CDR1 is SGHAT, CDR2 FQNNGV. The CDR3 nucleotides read TGTGCCAGCAGCACCCCCACTGGGGGACTAGCGGGAGGCGCCTACAATGAGCAGTTCTTC. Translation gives CASSTPTGGLAGGAYNEQFF. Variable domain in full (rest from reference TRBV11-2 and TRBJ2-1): EAGVAQSPRYKIIEKRQSVAFWCNPISGHATLYWYQQILGQGPKLLIQFQNNGVVDDSQLPKDRFSAERLKGVDSTLKIQPAKLEDSAVYLCASSTPTGGLAGGAYNEQFFGPGTRLTVL.

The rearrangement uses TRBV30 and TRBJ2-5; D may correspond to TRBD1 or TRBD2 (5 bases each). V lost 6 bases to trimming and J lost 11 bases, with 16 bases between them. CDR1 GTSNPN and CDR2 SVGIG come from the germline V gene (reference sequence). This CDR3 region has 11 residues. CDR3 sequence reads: CACAQEDEQYF. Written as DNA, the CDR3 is TGTGCCTGTGCACAGGAGGATGAGCAGTACTTC.

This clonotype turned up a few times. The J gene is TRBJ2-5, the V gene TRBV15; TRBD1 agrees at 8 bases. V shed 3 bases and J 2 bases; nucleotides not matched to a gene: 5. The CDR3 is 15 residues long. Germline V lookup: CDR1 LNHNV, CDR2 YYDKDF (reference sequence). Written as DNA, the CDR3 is TGTGCCACCAGCAGCACAGGGGGTTCTCAAGAGACCCAGTACTTC. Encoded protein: CATSSTGGSQETQYF.

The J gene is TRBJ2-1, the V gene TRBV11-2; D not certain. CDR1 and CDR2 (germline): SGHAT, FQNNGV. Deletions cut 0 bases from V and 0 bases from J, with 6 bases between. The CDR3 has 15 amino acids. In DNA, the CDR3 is TGTGCCAGCAGCTTAGACATCAGCTCCTACAATGAGCAGTTCTTC. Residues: CASSLDISSYNEQFF.